This T cell receptor (beta chain) comes out of a study of T cell responses to AZD1222 COVID-19 vaccine. Clones were read by immunoSEQ multiplex PCR, and TCRdb kept only the in-frame ones, dropping some. The data show tens of thousands of clones, 70% to 90% seen once. Researchers grouped second doses given at about 4 or about 12 weeks into one pool. With regard to this clone: Its specificity is not known.

The V and J ends lost 1 base and 3 bases respectively, with 12 bases between them. Germline V lookup: CDR1 LGHDT, CDR2 YNNKEL (reference sequence). CDR3 length equals 16 residues. Broader study findings: There were mostly white British donors and more females than males, and clonal diversity was possibly underestimated.

Specimen: peripheral blood, collected 28 days after the second AZD1222 dose. The origin of this receptor is an adult who received the AZD1222 COVID-19 vaccine. The chain carries TRBV3-1 (or the pseudogene TRBV3-2) and TRBJ2-2; D unclear. CDR3 amino acids: CASSQAGARDTGELFF. As DNA, the CDR3 is TGTGCCAGCAGCCAAGCTGGAGCTAGGGACACCGGGGAGCTGTTTTTT.